The clone carrying this T cell receptor (beta chain) was counted ten times or more. No antigen is known for it. V was pared by 10 bases and J by 0 bases, with 1 base of the junction left unmatched. This CDR3 contains 12 residues. Germline CDR1 MDHEN, CDR2 SYDVKM. The sample comes from a study of T cells in Graves' hyperthyroidism and ophthalmopathy. Study observations and caveats: Within blood appeared most thyroid clonotypes that had expanded above 0.001. Ophthalmopathy onset followed model prediction by a median approximately 5.9 months.

It was RNA transcripts that yielded the amplified TCR beta CDR3 regions. Carried out on the TCR CDR3, a first-round RT-PCR used the HTBI primer set. TCRdb re-called the multiplex PCR reads with MiXCR, one entry per CDR3 protein. The sample has approximately 400,000 distinct CDR3 sequences, approximately 14% seen once. Exclusion of a patient resulted from uncontrolled infection, other autoimmune disease, pregnancy or lactation. Using more than 7.5 ml of fresh peripheral blood, PBMCs were prepared. This rearrangement joins TRBV28 to TRBJ1-1; 8 bases fit TRBD1. The receptor was derived from a woman in her 30s with Graves' ophthalmopathy. The sample taken for sequencing was blood. CDR3 region: CATGGLNTEAFF. For the CDR3, the DNA is TGTGCCACAGGGGGCTTGAACACTGAAGCTTTCTTT.